Following are 24 T cell receptor beta chains from one sample sequenced in a study of beta chain features in type 1 diabetes. For these receptors, no antigen is known. Study results and caveats: In every one of the four CD4+ subsets, TCRB CDR3s were moderately but significantly shorter in Type 1 diabetes patients.

The authors reverse transcribed all of the isolated RNA, so sequencing captured expressed TCRB transcripts. TCRdb keeps only in-frame clones here, not all; method: immunoSEQ multiplex PCR. The sample lists some 360,000 clones, around 9.6% seen once, with approximately 0.55% in the top ten. The sequenced material came from central memory CD4+ T cells from blood. The receptors shown here come from a young man with type 1 diabetes.

This chain joins TRBV28 and TRBJ2-2; the match to TRBD2 covers 8 bases. V was clipped by 6 bases and J by 8 bases; unmatched bases: 14. The CDR3 spans 16 residues. Germline CDR1 and CDR2: MDHEN and SYDVKM. The CDR3 nucleotides read TGTGCCAGCAGGGTAGGGGGACTAGGGCCAGTTGGGGAGCTGTTTTTT. Translated, it gives CASRVGGLGPVGELFF.

The J gene is TRBJ2-3, the V gene TRBV29-1; TRBD2 might be the D (7 bases). Germline V CDR1 and CDR2: SQVTM, ANQGSEA. The CDR3 loop spans 14 amino acids. V was cut by 7 bases and J by 0 bases, with 14 bases left in between. Here the CDR3 reads CSALGGASTDTQYF. The DNA of the CDR3 is TGCAGCGCCTTGGGGGGGGCTAGCACAGATACGCAGTATTTT.

This clone was recorded at least ten times. This same CDR3 is encoded by further DNA sequences in the sample. The V call is TRBV7-2, the J call TRBJ2-3; D unresolved. Trimming pared 5 bases from V and 2 bases from J, leaving 5 bases between. The CDR3 sequence is 12 residues long. Looked up from germline, CDR1 is SGHTA and CDR2 is FQGNSA. The CDR3, as DNA: TGTGCCAGCAGCCCATACACAGATACGCAGTATTTT. Translation: CASSPYTDTQYF.

J is TRBJ1-2 and V is TRBV12-5; D is unclear. Germline lookup yields CDR1 LGHNT and CDR2 FRNRAP. Between the trimmed V and J ends, which lost 7 bases and 7 bases, there was a span of 16 bases. The CDR3 runs 13 residues. The CDR3 loop reads CASASATNLGYTF. The CDR3 coding sequence is TGTGCTAGTGCCTCCGCCACGAACCTTGGCTACACCTTC.

This clone was seen a few times. The V and J genes are TRBV19 and TRBJ2-1; D is unresolved. Germline CDR1 LNHDA, CDR2 SQIVND (reference sequence). The CDR3 is made up of 13 amino acids. V was clipped by 6 bases and J by 8 bases, with 14 bases between them. This CDR3 reads CASSPQGRDEQFF. In nucleotides, the CDR3 is TGTGCCAGTAGCCCCCAAGGTAGGGATGAGCAGTTCTTC.

In this sample, this clone turned up many times. The V gene is TRBV5-6, the J gene TRBJ2-7; D is ambiguous. V lost 2 bases and J lost 2, with 17 bases in between. The CDR3 extends over 16 amino acids. CDR1 and CDR2 from the germline V gene are SGHDT and YYEEEE. This chain's CDR3 is CASSFGPDRNPYEQYF. In DNA, the CDR3 is TGTGCCAGCAGCTTCGGGCCGGATCGCAACCCCTACGAGCAGTACTTC.

This clone was counted a few times. The chain combines TRBV28 with TRBJ2-7, with D perhaps TRBD2 (7 bases). The CDR3 totals 14 residues. The germline gives CDR1 MDHEN, CDR2 SYDVKM. Trimming removed 7 bases at V and 2 bases at J, with 15 bases between. CDR3 amino acids: CASKLGGGTYEQYF. The DNA of the CDR3 is TGTGCCAGCAAGTTAGGGGGGGGAACCTACGAGCAGTACTTC.

Only a few counts were recorded for this clone. In the same sample, other DNA sequences code for this CDR3. CDR3 in amino acids: CASSVASGQQETQYF. The CDR3 DNA sequence: TGTGCCAGCAGCGTAGCAAGCGGCCAGCAAGAGACCCAGTACTTC. This sequence joins TRBV9 and TRBJ2-5, with TRBD2 as a possible D gene (5 bases). CDR3 length equals 15 residues. V gave up 0 bases and J gave up 2 bases, with 11 bases separating them. Per germline, CDR1 SGDLS and CDR2 YYNGEE.

This clone was observed at least ten times. V usage is TRBV7-9 and J usage is TRBJ1-1; 9 nucleotides agree with TRBD1. Germline V gene data show CDR1 as SEHNR and CDR2 as FQNEAQ (reference sequence). The J segment lost 5 bases and the V segment lost 5 bases, leaving 6 bases of the junction unmatched. CDR3 length: 14 residues. CDR3 coding DNA: TGTGCCAGCAGCAAACAGGGGGCAGGGACTGAAGCTTTCTTT. Its translation: CASSKQGAGTEAFF.

The rearrangement joins TRBV19 to TRBJ1-3, with TRBD1 matching 8 bases. Trimming removed 10 bases from V and 0 bases from J; junction bases left unmatched: 5. Germline lookup yields CDR1 LNHDA and CDR2 SQIVND (reference sequence). This CDR3 contains 14 residues. CDR3 amino acids: CATTDRGSGNTIYF. In DNA form, the CDR3 reads TGTGCCACCACCGACAGGGGCTCTGGAAACACCATATATTTT.

In its sample, this clone was seen a few times. V usage is TRBV6-5 and J usage is TRBJ2-7, with D perhaps matching TRBD1 (5 bases). The germline CDR1 and CDR2 sequences are MNHEY and SVGAGI. V was trimmed by 6 bases and J by 5 bases, leaving 8 bases between them. The CDR3 spans 11 residues. This CDR3 reads CASSPRDEQYF. The CDR3 DNA reads as TGTGCCAGCAGCCCCAGGGACGAGCAGTACTTC.

The genes are TRBV5-6 and TRBJ2-5; weak D call: TRBD1 (5 bases). The V end was cut by 4 bases, the J end by 0 bases, with 13 bases between. Germline-derived CDR1 and CDR2 are SGHDT and YYEEEE. The CDR3 has 15 amino acids. CDR3 nucleotide sequence: TGTGCCAGCAGCGCCCGTCAGGGATACCAAGAGACCCAGTACTTC. It codes for CASSARQGYQETQYF.

The chain couples TRBV6-1 to TRBJ1-2; perhaps TRBD1 as D (5 bases). The germline CDR1 and CDR2 sequences are MNHNS and SASEGT. The length of the CDR3 is 13 residues. Trimming removed 4 bases at V and 2 bases at J, with 8 bases between. CDR3 sequence reads: CASSGHRNYGYTF. Here the CDR3 DNA reads TGTGCCAGCAGTGGGCACAGGAACTATGGCTACACCTTC.

This clone was observed a few times. The CDR3 protein is CASSQGSGAASTNEKLFF. CDR3 sequence (DNA): TGTGCCAGCAGCCAAGGGTCCGGGGCGGCATCAACTAATGAAAAACTGTTTTTT. The chain combines TRBV7-2 with TRBJ1-4; possibly TRBD1 for D (5 bases). This CDR3 comprises 18 residues. V dropped 5 bases and J dropped 0 bases, with 19 bases sitting between them. The germline CDR1 and CDR2 sequences are SGHTA and FQGNSA.

Ten or more counts support this clone. The rearrangement uses TRBV7-6 and TRBJ2-6; the D is unclear. This CDR3 is built from 13 residues. Germline values: CDR1 SGHVS, CDR2 FNYEAQ. Trimming shortened V by 6 bases and J by 2 bases, and 5 bases separated the two germline ends. The CDR3 DNA reads TGTGCCAGCAGGGCGCCTGGGGCCAACGTCCTGACTTTC. Protein: CASRAPGANVLTF.

The CDR3 loop reads CASKGAGIGGYGYTF. CDR3 coding DNA: TGTGCCAGCAAAGGAGCGGGGATAGGAGGGTATGGCTACACCTTC. The J gene is TRBJ1-2, the V gene TRBV6-5; D unclear. The germline gives CDR1 MNHEY, CDR2 SVGAGI. Trimming pared 7 bases from V and 5 bases from J, leaving 20 bases between. The CDR3 extends over 15 amino acids.

In its sample, this clone was seen a few times. The chain combines TRBV18 with TRBJ1-1, with 9 bases matching TRBD1. J lost 1 base, V lost 5 bases, and 2 bases had no gene match. This CDR3 is 14 amino acids long. The V gene's germline CDR1 is KGHSH and CDR2 LQKENI. The CDR3 DNA reads TGTGCCAGCTCATTACAGGGGGCGAACACTGAAGCTTTCTTT. Encoded protein: CASSLQGANTEAFF. The variable domain in full, with the rest retrieved from reference TRBV18 and TRBJ1-1, is NAGVMQNPRHLVRRRGQEARLRCSPMKGHSHVYWYRQLPEEGLKFMVYLQKENIIDESGMPKERFSAEFPKEGPSILRIQQVVRGDSAAYFCASSLQGANTEAFFGQGTRLTVV.

J is TRBJ1-1 and V is TRBV11-2, with D perhaps matching TRBD1 (5 bases). The CDR3 is 14 amino acids. Germline V gene sequence: CDR1 SGHAT, CDR2 FQNNGV. V gave up 2 bases and J gave up 3 bases, with 10 bases separating them. CDR3: CASSLTGADTEAFF. As DNA, the CDR3 is TGTGCCAGCAGCTTAACCGGGGCGGACACTGAAGCTTTCTTT.

The CDR3 sequence is CASSLKGGPDEKLFF. The CDR3 nucleotides are TGTGCCAGCAGTTTAAAAGGGGGGCCGGATGAAAAACTGTTTTTT. The chain has TRBV28 and TRBJ1-4; tentative D call: TRBD1 (6 bases). V lost 2 bases, J lost 6 bases, and 13 bases lay in between. CDR1 is MDHEN, CDR2 SYDVKM, per germline. The CDR3 has 15 residues.

This clone was detected only a few times. The chain has TRBV5-4 and TRBJ2-3, with unresolved D. Trimming left V 2 bases short and J 0 bases short, with 10 bases between. This CDR3 comprises 15 residues. Germline-derived CDR1 and CDR2 are SGHNT and YYREEE (reference sequence). This chain's CDR3 is CASSLETSSTDTQYF. The CDR3 DNA reads TGTGCCAGCAGCTTAGAGACATCTAGCACAGATACGCAGTATTTT.

The rearrangement links TRBV7-2 to TRBJ2-7; the match to TRBD1 covers 8 bases. Germline CDR1 SGHTA, CDR2 FQGNSA. This CDR3 contains 15 residues. Trimming cost V 0 bases and J 5 bases; bases outside gene matches: 6. The CDR3 is CASSLAGQEFHEQYF. As DNA, the CDR3 is TGTGCCAGCAGCTTAGCGGGACAGGAGTTCCACGAGCAGTACTTC.

The gene calls are TRBV11-2 and TRBJ2-3; D is uncertain. The V end lost 1 base, the J end lost 5 bases, and 10 bases lay between the germline ends. Germline lookup yields CDR1 SGHAT and CDR2 FQNNGV. The CDR3 has 14 residues. The CDR3 coding sequence is TGTGCCAGCAGCTTAGCCCTTCGGTTAGATACGCAGTATTTT. It yields the protein CASSLALRLDTQYF.

This clone was seen ten or more times. This sequence joins TRBV5-1 and TRBJ1-2; D unclear. Trimming removed 2 bases from V and 8 bases from J, with 13 bases in between. The germline V gene encodes CDR1 SGHRS and CDR2 YFSETQ. The length of the CDR3 is 13 residues. In DNA, the CDR3 is TGCGCCAGCAGCTTCGTCCAGGATCGCGGCTACACCTTC. Protein sequence: CASSFVQDRGYTF.

This clone was observed a few times. The chain links TRBV7-3 to TRBJ2-4; D is tentatively TRBD1 or TRBD2 (5 bases each). CDR1 and CDR2 (germline): SGHTA, FQGTGA. Trimming removed 6 bases from V and 5 bases from J, with 14 bases in between. The CDR3 contains 14 residues. DNA of the CDR3: TGTGCCAGCAGAACCGGGACCGCGGAAAACATTCAGTACTTC. Amino acid sequence: CASRTGTAENIQYF.